Many counts were recorded for the clone carrying this T cell receptor (beta chain). Its antigen remains unidentified. There were TCR beta CDR3 regions amplified from RNA transcripts. HTBI primers were employed in a first-round RT-PCR of the TCR CDR3. TCRdb reanalysed the multiplex PCR reads using MiXCR and keeps one entry per CDR3 protein. This repertoire shows about 380,000 distinct CDR3 sequences, around an eighth found once; its top ten account for 20%. This sample was included in a study of T cells in Graves' hyperthyroidism and ophthalmopathy. CDR1 LGHNT and CDR2 FRNRAP come from the germline V gene. V was cut by 0 bases and J by 6 bases, with 15 bases left in between. This CDR3 comprises 16 residues. Patients were excluded for uncontrolled infection, other autoimmune disease, pregnancy or lactation. Based on clinical symptoms, serum thyroxine and TRAb, thyroid ultrasound and orbital computed tomography, diagnoses were reached.

Study conclusions and caveats: Ophthalmopathy got predicted by the model a median about six months before its onset.

This sequence was found in a man under 40 with Graves' hyperthyroidism that later progressed to Graves' ophthalmopathy. Sample: blood. The chain employs TRBV12-5 and TRBJ2-1, with D possibly being TRBD2 (6 bases). CDR3 bases: TGTGCTAGTGGTTTGGTACTGGGGAGGCGCCCCAATGAGCAGTTCTTC. The encoded protein is CASGLVLGRRPNEQFF.